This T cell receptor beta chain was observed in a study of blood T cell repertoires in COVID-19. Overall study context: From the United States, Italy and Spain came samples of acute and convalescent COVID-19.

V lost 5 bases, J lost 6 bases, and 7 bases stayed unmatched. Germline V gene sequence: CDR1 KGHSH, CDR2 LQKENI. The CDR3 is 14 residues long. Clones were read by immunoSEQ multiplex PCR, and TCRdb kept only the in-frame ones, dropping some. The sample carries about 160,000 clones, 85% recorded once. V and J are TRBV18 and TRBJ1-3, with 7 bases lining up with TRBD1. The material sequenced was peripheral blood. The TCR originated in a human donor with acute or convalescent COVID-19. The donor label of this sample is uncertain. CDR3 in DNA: TGTGCCAGCTCAAGACAGGGATCGGAAAACACCATATATTTT. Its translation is CASSRQGSENTIYF.